The text below deals with one T cell receptor beta chain. Other nucleotide sequences from this sample produce the same CDR3. Data came from immunoSEQ multiplex PCR; TCRdb stores just in-frame clones and leaves some out. The sample has 2 million or so clones; about 95% are singletons. This sample was taken from a study of shared clonotypes between healthy human individuals. Study at large: Each donor's CD4 naive and CD4 memory cells filled three plates apiece, CD8 naive two, and CD8 memory one.

The V gene lost 1 base and the J gene lost 0 bases, with 8 bases spanning the gap. Germline assignment: CDR1 LGHNA and CDR2 YSLEER. The CDR3 consists of 15 residues. Sequenced input: naive CD4+ T cells sorted from blood. The sample's subset: CD45RA+ positively selected. The receptor was isolated from a man in his late teens or twenties in good health. V is TRBV4-3 and J is TRBJ2-3; no clear D. CDR3 region: CASSQVGGSTDTQYF. The CDR3 DNA is TGCGCCAGCAGCCAAGTAGGTGGAAGCACAGATACGCAGTATTTT.